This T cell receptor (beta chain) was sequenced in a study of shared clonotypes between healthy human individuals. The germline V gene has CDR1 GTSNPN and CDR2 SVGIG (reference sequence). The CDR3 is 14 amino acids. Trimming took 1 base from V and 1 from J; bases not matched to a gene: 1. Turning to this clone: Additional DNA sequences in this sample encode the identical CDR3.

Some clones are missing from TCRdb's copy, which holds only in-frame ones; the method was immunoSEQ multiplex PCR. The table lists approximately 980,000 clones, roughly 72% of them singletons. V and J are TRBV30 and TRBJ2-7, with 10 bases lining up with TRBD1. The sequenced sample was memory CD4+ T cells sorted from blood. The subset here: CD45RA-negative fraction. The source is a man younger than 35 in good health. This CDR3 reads CAWSGQGASYEQYF. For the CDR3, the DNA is TGTGCCTGGAGTGGACAGGGGGCTTCCTACGAGCAGTACTTC.